These 13 T cell receptor beta chains share one sample of origin, sequenced in a study of breast tumors, draining lymph nodes, adjacent tissues. Breast cancer patients provided tissue from their axillary draining lymph nodes. TCRdb re-analysed the multiplex PCR reads in MiXCR, keeping a single row per CDR3 protein. The data show approximately 250,000 distinct CDR3 sequences, less than 45% seen once. The sequencing sample was made of axillary lymph node tissue. These receptors came from a female donor with breast cancer. Some clones in this sample may be carry-over from other donors' samples.

The CDR3 reads CAIGQGGETQPQHF. The CDR3 DNA is TGTGCCATCGGGCAGGGGGGGGAGACTCAGCCCCAGCATTTT. The chain combines TRBV6-1 with TRBJ1-5; 7 bases are a match to TRBD1. The CDR3 sequence is 14 residues long. The junction had 12 bases not matched to a gene; V was cut back by 10 bases and J by 6 bases. CDR1 and CDR2 from the germline V gene are MNHNS and SASEGT.

This clonotype has ten or more counts. The chain carries TRBV11-2 and TRBJ1-2; TRBD1 might be the D (5 bases). The germline gives CDR1 SGHAT, CDR2 FQNNGV. Deletions cut 5 bases from V and 4 bases from J, with 11 bases between. The CDR3 has 13 residues. CDR3 nucleotides: TGTGCCAGCAGCCCGGCCGGGGGCTATGGCTACACCTTC. This encodes CASSPAGGYGYTF.

This clonotype was seen repeatedly, ten times or more. The gene calls are TRBV4-2 and TRBJ1-2; 10 bases fit TRBD1. The CDR3 runs to 14 residues. CDR1 is LGHNA and CDR2 is YNFKEQ in the germline V gene. The V segment lost 3 bases and the J segment 6 bases; nucleotides outside the gene matches: 4. CDR3 protein: CASSQQTGGHGYTF. In nucleotides, the CDR3 is TGTGCCAGCAGCCAGCAGACAGGGGGCCATGGCTACACCTTC.

This clonotype was recorded at least ten times. The conserved phenylalanine or tryptophan is not found at the CDR3 terminus, so this likely reflects a read error. The CDR3 sequence is CASSVRAQETQYS. The CDR3 DNA sequence: TGTGCCAGCAGCGTAAGAGCCCAAGAGACCCAGTACTCC. The chain uses TRBV9 and TRBJ2-5, with D unresolved. The germline CDR1 and CDR2 sequences are SGDLS and YYNGEE. The CDR3 totals 13 residues. V lost 1 base and J 1 base, leaving 5 bases between the germline ends.

This clonotype was detected many times. This sequence joins TRBV2 and TRBJ2-1; 10 bases are a match to TRBD2. The CDR3 consists of 19 residues. Unmatched junction bases numbered 10, after V lost 2 bases and J lost 0 bases. From germline, CDR1 is SNHLY and CDR2 FYNNEI. CDR3 residues: CASSEKLAGVISSYNEQFF. Written as DNA, the CDR3 is TGTGCCAGCAGTGAAAAGCTAGCGGGAGTCATTAGCTCCTACAATGAGCAGTTCTTC.

This clonotype has ten or more counts. Germline and junction disagree at one end, which may indicate a read error. V usage is TRBV20-1 and J usage is TRBJ1-2; 7 bases agree with TRBD1. Germline V gives CDR1 DFQATT, CDR2 SNEGSKA (reference sequence). CDR3 size: 14 residues. The CDR3 here is CSAQDRPTGGVRAF. The CDR3 DNA follows: TGCAGTGCCCAGGACAGGCCCACCGGGGGGGTGAGGGCCTTC.

The V and J genes are TRBV25-1 and TRBJ1-1, with 8 bases that match TRBD1. V gave up 7 bases and J gave up 7 bases; unmatched junction bases: 11. Germline values: CDR1 MGHDK, CDR2 SYGVNS. The CDR3 loop spans 14 amino acids. In DNA form, the CDR3 reads TGTGCCAGCACTACCGGACAGGGAACTATTGAAGCTTTCTTT. Its translation: CASTTGQGTIEAFF. The full variable domain, its missing parts supplied by reference TRBV25-1 and TRBJ1-1, is EADIYQTPRYLVIGTGKKITLECSQTMGHDKMYWYQQDPGMELHLIHYSYGVNSTEKGDLSSESTVSRIRTEHFPLTLESARPSHTSQYLCASTTGQGTIEAFFGQGTRLTVV.

There are many counts of this clonotype. The chain uses TRBV13 and TRBJ1-3; TRBD1 might be the D (5 bases). The CDR3 has 17 amino acids. Per germline, CDR1 PRHDT and CDR2 FYEKMQ (reference sequence). Trimming took off 0 bases at V and 0 bases at J, with 12 bases between the two ends. The CDR3 coding sequence is TGTGCCAGCAGCTTAGGCCGGGGCAGCCTCTCTGGAAACACCATATATTTT. Protein product: CASSLGRGSLSGNTIYF.

The chain links TRBV24-1 to TRBJ1-5, with 7 bases lining up with TRBD1. The CDR3 is 15 amino acids. V lost 3 bases to trimming and J lost 4 bases; unmatched junction nucleotides: 5. Germline loops: CDR1 KGHDR, CDR2 SFDVKD. The CDR3 nucleotides read TGTGCCACCAGTGATCGCGACAGGGTGAATCAGCCCCAGCATTTT. Translation: CATSDRDRVNQPQHF.

This clonotype occurred many times. The genes are TRBV5-1 and TRBJ2-1, with TRBD2 matching over 12 bases. The CDR3 is made up of 13 amino acids. The trim removed 7 bases at V and 7 bases at J, leaving 3 bases unmatched. Germline-derived CDR1 and CDR2 are SGHRS and YFSETQ. The CDR3 nucleotides are TGCGCCAGCGTAGGACTAGCGGGAAATGAGCAGTTCTTC. It codes for CASVGLAGNEQFF.

This clonotype was counted a few times. This may be a read error: a much more frequent sequence differs by one nucleotide. The genes are TRBV11-3 and TRBJ2-7; D ambiguous. This CDR3 region has 10 residues. Germline CDR1 and CDR2: SGHNT and YENEEA. The CDR3 region has the DNA TGTGCCAGCGGGATCTACGAGCAGTCCTTC. Its protein product is CASGIYEQSF.

The sample holds many counts of this clonotype. The CDR3 loop reads CAISEEANEKLFF. In nucleotides, the CDR3 is TGTGCCATCAGTGAGGAGGCTAATGAAAAACTGTTTTTT. The V and J genes are TRBV10-3 and TRBJ1-4; no definite D call. CDR1 is ENHRY, CDR2 SYGVKD, per germline. This CDR3 has 13 residues. Deletions cut 2 bases from V and 3 bases from J, with 4 bases between.

This clonotype was recorded at least ten times. The genes are TRBV11-2 and TRBJ2-7; D gene ambiguous. This CDR3 is built from 14 residues. The germline V and J ends were trimmed by 3 bases and 3 bases, with 12 bases remaining between them. CDR1 is SGHAT and CDR2 is FQNNGV in the germline V gene. The CDR3 here is CASSLFREDYEQYF. The CDR3 bases are TGTGCCAGCAGCTTGTTTAGGGAAGACTACGAGCAGTACTTC.